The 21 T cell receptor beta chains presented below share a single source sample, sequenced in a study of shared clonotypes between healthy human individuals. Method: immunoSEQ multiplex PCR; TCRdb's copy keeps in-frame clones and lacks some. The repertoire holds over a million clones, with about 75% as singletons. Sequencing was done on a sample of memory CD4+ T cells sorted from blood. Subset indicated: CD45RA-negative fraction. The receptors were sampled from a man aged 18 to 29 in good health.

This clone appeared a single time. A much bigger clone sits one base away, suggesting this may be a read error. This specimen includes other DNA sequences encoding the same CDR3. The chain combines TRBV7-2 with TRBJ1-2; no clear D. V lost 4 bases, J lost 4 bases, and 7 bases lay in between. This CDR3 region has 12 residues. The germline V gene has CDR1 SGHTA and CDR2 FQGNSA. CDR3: CASSSDTYGYTF. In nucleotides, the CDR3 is TGTGCCAGCAGCTCCGACACCTATGGCTACACCTTC.

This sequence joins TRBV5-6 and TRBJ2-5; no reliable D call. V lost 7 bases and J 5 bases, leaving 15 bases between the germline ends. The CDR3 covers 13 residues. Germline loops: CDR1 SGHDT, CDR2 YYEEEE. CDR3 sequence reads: CASGVGSWETQYF. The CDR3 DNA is TGTGCCAGCGGAGTCGGAAGTTGGGAGACCCAGTACTTC. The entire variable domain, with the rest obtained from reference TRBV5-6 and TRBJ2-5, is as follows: DAGVTQSPTHLIKTRGQQVTLRCSPKSGHDTVSWYQQALGQGPQFIFQYYEEEERQRGNFPDRFSGHQFPNYSSELNVNALLLGDSALYLCASGVGSWETQYFGPGTRLLVL.

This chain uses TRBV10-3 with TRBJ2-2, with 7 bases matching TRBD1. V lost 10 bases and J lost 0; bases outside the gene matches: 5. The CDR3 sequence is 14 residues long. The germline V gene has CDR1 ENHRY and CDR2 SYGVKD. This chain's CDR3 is CATRDSANTGELFF. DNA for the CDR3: TGTGCCACCAGGGACAGCGCGAACACCGGGGAGCTGTTTTTT.

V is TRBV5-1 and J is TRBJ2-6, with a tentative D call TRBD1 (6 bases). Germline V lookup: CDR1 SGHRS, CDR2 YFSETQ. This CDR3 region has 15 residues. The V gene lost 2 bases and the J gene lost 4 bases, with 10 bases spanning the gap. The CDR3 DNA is TGCGCCAGCAGCTTAACAGGGACAGGGGCCAACGTCCTGACTTTC. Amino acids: CASSLTGTGANVLTF.

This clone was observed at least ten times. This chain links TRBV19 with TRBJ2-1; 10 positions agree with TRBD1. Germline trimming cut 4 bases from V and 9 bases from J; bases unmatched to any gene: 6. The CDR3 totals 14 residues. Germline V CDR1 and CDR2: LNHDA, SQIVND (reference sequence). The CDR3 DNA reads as TGTGCCAGTAGTAACCGGGACAGGGGAGGTGAGCAGTTCTTC. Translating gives CASSNRDRGGEQFF.

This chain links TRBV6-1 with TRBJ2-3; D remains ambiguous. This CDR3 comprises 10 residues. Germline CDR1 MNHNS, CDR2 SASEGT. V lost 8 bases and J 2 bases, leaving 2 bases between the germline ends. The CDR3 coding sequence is TGTGCCAGCTCCACAGATACGCAGTATTTT. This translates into CASSTDTQYF.

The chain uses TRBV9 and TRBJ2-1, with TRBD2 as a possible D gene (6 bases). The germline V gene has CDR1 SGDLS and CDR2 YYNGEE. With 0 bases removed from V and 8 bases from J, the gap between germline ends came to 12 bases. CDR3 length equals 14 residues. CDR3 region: CASSVGGTSHEQFF. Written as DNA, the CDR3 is TGTGCCAGCAGCGTAGGAGGGACTTCCCATGAGCAGTTCTTC.

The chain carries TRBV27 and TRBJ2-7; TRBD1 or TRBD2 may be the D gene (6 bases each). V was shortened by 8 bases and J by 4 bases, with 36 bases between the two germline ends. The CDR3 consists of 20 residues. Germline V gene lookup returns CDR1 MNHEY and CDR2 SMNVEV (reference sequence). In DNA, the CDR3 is TGTGCCAGCTACTTAGGAGGAGTTAGGACAGTATGGACTATTTCTTACGAGCAGTACTTC. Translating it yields CASYLGGVRTVWTISYEQYF.

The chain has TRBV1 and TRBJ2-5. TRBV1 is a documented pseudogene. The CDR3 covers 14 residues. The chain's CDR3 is CTGSPLGKEETQYF. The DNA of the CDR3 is TGCACCGGCTCCCCGTTAGGGAAAGAAGAGACCCAGTACTTC.

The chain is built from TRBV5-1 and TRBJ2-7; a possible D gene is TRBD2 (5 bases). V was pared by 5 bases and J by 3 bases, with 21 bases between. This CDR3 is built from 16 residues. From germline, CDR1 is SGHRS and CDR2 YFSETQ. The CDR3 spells CASRNGGLLSYYEQYF. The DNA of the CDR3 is TGCGCCAGCAGGAACGGAGGACTCCTATCGTACTACGAGCAGTACTTC.

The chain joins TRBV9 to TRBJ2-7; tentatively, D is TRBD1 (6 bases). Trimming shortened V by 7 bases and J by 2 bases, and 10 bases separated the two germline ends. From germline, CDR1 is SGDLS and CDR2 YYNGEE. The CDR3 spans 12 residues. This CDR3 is CASGGNTYEQYF. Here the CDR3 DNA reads TGTGCCAGCGGGGGCAACACCTACGAGCAGTACTTC.

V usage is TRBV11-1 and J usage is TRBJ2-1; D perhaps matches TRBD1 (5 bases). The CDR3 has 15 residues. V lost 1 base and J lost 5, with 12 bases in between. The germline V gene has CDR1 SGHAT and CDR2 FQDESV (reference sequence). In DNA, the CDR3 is TGTGCCAGCAGCTTAGGTAGGGGATTCCACAATGAGCAGTTCTTC. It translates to CASSLGRGFHNEQFF. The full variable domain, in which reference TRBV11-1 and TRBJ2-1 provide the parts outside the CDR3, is EAEVAQSPRYKITEKSQAVAFWCDPISGHATLYWYRQILGQGPELLVQFQDESVVDDSQLPKDRFSAERLKGVDSTLKIQPAELGDSAMYLCASSLGRGFHNEQFFGPGTRLTVL.

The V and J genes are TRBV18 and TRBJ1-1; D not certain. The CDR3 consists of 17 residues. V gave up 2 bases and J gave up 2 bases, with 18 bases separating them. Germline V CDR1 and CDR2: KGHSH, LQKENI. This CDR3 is CASSPGQSFSGNTEAFF. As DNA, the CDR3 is TGTGCCAGCTCACCAGGTCAGAGCTTTTCCGGAAACACTGAAGCTTTCTTT.

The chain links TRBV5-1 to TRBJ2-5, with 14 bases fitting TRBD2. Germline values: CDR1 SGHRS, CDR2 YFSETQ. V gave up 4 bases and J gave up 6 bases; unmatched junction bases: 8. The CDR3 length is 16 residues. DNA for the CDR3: TGCGCCAGCAGCGTGACTAGCGGGGGGGCTTCGAAGACCCAGTACTTC. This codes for CASSVTSGGASKTQYF.

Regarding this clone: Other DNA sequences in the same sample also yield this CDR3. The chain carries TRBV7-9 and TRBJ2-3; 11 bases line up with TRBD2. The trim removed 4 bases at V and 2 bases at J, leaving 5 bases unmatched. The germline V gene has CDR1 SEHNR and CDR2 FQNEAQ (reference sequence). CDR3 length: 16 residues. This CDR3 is CASSSGTSGSTDTQYF. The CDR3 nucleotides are TGTGCCAGCAGCTCCGGGACTAGCGGTTCCACAGATACGCAGTATTTT.

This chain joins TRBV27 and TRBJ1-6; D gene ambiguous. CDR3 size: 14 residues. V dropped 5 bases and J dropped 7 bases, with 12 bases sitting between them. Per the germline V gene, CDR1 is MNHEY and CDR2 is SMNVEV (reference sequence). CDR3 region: CASSLLRENSPLHF. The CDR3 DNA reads TGTGCCAGCAGTCTCCTGCGGGAGAATTCACCCCTCCACTTT.

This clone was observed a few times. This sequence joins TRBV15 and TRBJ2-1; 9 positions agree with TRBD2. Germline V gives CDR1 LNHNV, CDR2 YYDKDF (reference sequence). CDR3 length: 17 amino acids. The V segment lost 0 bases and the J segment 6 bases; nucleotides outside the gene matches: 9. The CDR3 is CATSRDRRASGINEQFF. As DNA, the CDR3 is TGTGCCACCAGCAGAGATCGCCGAGCTAGCGGGATCAATGAGCAGTTCTTC.

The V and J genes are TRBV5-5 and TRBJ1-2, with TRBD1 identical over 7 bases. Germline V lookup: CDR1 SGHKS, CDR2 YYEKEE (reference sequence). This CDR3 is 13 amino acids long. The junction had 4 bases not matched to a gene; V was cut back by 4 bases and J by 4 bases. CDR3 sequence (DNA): TGTGCCAGCAGCGCCGGGACAGCCTATGGCTACACCTTC. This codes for CASSAGTAYGYTF. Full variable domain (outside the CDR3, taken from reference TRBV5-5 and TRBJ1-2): DAGVTQSPTHLIKTRGQQVTLRCSPISGHKSVSWYQQVLGQGPQFIFQYYEKEERGRGNFPDRFSARQFPNYSSELNVNALLLGDSALYLCASSAGTAYGYTFGSGTRLTVV.

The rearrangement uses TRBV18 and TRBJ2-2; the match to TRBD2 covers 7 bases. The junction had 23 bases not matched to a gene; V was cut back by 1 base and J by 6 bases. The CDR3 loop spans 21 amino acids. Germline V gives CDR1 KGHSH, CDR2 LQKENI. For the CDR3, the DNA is TGTGCCAGCTCACCACAGGGTTTTAAGGGGCCGACTCGACTAGCCGCCGGGGAGCTGTTTTTT. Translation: CASSPQGFKGPTRLAAGELFF. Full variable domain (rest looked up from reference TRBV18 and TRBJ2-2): NAGVMQNPRHLVRRRGQEARLRCSPMKGHSHVYWYRQLPEEGLKFMVYLQKENIIDESGMPKERFSAEFPKEGPSILRIQQVVRGDSAAYFCASSPQGFKGPTRLAAGELFFGEGSRLTVL.

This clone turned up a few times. The CDR3 DNA sequence: TGTGCCAGCCGAGTTCCGGGGGATTCACCCCTCCACTTT. This gives the protein CASRVPGDSPLHF. The rearrangement uses TRBV19 and TRBJ1-6; D might be TRBD1 (5 bases). V shed 9 bases and J shed 8 bases, with 14 bases lying between them. The CDR3 length is 13 residues. CDR1 and CDR2 (germline): LNHDA, SQIVND (reference sequence).

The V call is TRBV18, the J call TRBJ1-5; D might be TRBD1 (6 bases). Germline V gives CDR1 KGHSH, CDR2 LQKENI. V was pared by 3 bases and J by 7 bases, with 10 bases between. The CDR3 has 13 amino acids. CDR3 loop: CASSPYREQPQHF. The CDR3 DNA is TGTGCCAGCTCACCTTACAGGGAACAGCCCCAGCATTTT.